This passage covers 26 T cell receptor beta chains from one sample sequenced in a study of blood T cells in healthy people across ages. Next came a second PCR, run for about 7 to 12 cycles, which used a sample-barcoded 5' primer along with a J-beta primer mix. Each CDR3 protein is one row after TCRdb ran MiXCR on the 5' RACE reads. The table has approximately 1.5 million distinct CDR3 sequences, about 31% seen once. Sequencing was carried out using blood. All receptors come from a woman in her thirties in good health.

With respect to this clonotype: An end of the junction differs from the germline gene, which may be a read error. The chain joins TRBV27 to TRBJ2-1, with no clear D. The CDR3 runs to 15 residues. The germline V gene encodes CDR1 MNHEY and CDR2 SMNVEV (reference sequence). CDR3 sequence: CACSPSVNVYNEQFF. CDR3 in DNA: TGTGCCTGCAGCCCAAGCGTCAACGTCTACAATGAGCAGTTCTTC.

The CDR3 protein is CAIQKNSGSWNNEQFF. The CDR3 DNA is TGTGCCATCCAGAAAAATAGCGGGAGTTGGAACAATGAGCAGTTCTTC. The chain uses TRBV6-6 and TRBJ2-1; TRBD2 aligns across 9 bases. Germline V gene sequence: CDR1 MNHNY, CDR2 SVGAGI (reference sequence). The CDR3 runs to 16 residues. Trimming cost V 10 bases and J 5 bases; bases outside gene matches: 15.

Many counts were recorded for this clonotype. The chain joins TRBV9 to TRBJ2-7; TRBD1 agrees at 7 bases. V shed 3 bases and J 0 bases; nucleotides not matched to a gene: 6. The CDR3 is made up of 15 amino acids. Per germline, CDR1 SGDLS and CDR2 YYNGEE. CDR3 coding DNA: TGTGCCAGCAGCGCAGGCCGGGACAGCTCCTACGAGCAGTACTTC. Encoded protein: CASSAGRDSSYEQYF.

This clonotype appeared a single time. This chain connects TRBV4-1 to TRBJ1-5; D is possibly TRBD1 (5 bases). CDR1 and CDR2 (germline): MGHRA, YSYEKL. This CDR3 contains 17 residues. V lost 0 bases to trimming and J lost 3 bases, with 15 bases between them. The CDR3 coding sequence is TGCGCCAGCAGCCAAGATGCGAGAGGGGACTTCAATCAGCCCCAGCATTTT. This encodes CASSQDARGDFNQPQHF.

CDR3 in amino acids: CASSLGYTRAGTDTQYF. CDR3 in DNA: TGTGCCAGCAGCTTAGGGTATACTAGGGCCGGCACAGATACGCAGTATTTT. The chain combines TRBV7-9 with TRBJ2-3, with D possibly TRBD2 on 5 matching bases. The CDR3 totals 17 residues. The germline V gene has CDR1 SEHNR and CDR2 FQNEAQ (reference sequence). The V and J ends lost 1 base and 1 base respectively, with 15 bases between them. Combining the CDR3 with reference TRBV7-9 and TRBJ2-3 gives the whole variable domain DTGVSQNPRHKITKRGQNVTFRCDPISEHNRLYWYRQTLGQGPEFLTYFQNEAQLEKSRLLSDRFSAERPKGSFSTLEIQRTEQGDSAMYLCASSLGYTRAGTDTQYFGPGTRLTVL.

The chain employs TRBV6-1 and TRBJ1-2; D gene ambiguous. CDR3 length: 15 amino acids. CDR1 is MNHNS, CDR2 SASEGT, per germline. The V gene lost 4 bases and the J gene lost 4 bases, with 16 bases spanning the gap. CDR3 residues: CASSGKDGRAYGYTF. CDR3 bases: TGTGCCAGCAGTGGGAAGGACGGACGAGCCTATGGCTACACCTTC.

This clonotype was recorded at least ten times. The CDR3 DNA is TGCAGCGTTGACGGGCGGGAGAATTTGAATGAGCAGTTCTTC. Protein sequence: CSVDGRENLNEQFF. The chain links TRBV29-1 to TRBJ2-1, with 7 bases fitting TRBD2. With 3 bases clipped from V and 7 bases from J, the junction kept 9 bases outside the gene matches. The CDR3 consists of 14 residues. Germline V gives CDR1 SQVTM, CDR2 ANQGSEA.

This clonotype was recorded a few times. The chain has TRBV19 and TRBJ2-6, with 7 bases fitting TRBD2. This CDR3 comprises 15 residues. In germline, CDR1 is LNHDA, CDR2 SQIVND (reference sequence). Trimming took 10 bases from V and 0 from J; bases not matched to a gene: 6. CDR3 DNA sequence: TGTGCCACGTGGGAGGGTCCCTCTGGGGCCAACGTCCTGACTTTC. It translates to CATWEGPSGANVLTF. Based on the CDR3 plus reference TRBV19 and TRBJ2-6, the full variable domain is DGGITQSPKYLFRKEGQNVTLSCEQNLNHDAMYWYRQDPGQGLRLIYYSQIVNDFQKGDIAEGYSVSREKKESFPLTVTSAQKNPTAFYLCATWEGPSGANVLTFGAGSRLTVL.

This clonotype came up once. Given a much more abundant clone one base away, this may be a read error. The chain is built from TRBV4-1 and TRBJ1-2; D uncertain. Looked up from germline, CDR1 is MGHRA and CDR2 is YSYEKL. The V end was cut by 4 bases, the J end by 5 bases, with 20 bases between. This CDR3 has 16 residues. CDR3 coding DNA: TGCGCCAGCAGCCCAGCGAACAATCCGATACTTTATGGCTACACCTTC. It codes for CASSPANNPILYGYTF.

The chain couples TRBV2 to TRBJ2-5; D could derive from TRBD1 or TRBD2 (6 bases each). The CDR3 spans 15 residues. V was clipped by 2 bases and J by 2 bases, with 12 bases between them. Looked up from germline, CDR1 is SNHLY and CDR2 is FYNNEI. The CDR3 here is CASSELRGAQETQYF. The CDR3 coding sequence is TGTGCCAGCAGTGAATTGAGGGGGGCTCAAGAGACCCAGTACTTC.

The rearrangement uses TRBV7-6 and TRBJ1-6, with 7 bases that match TRBD1. CDR1 is SGHVS and CDR2 is FNYEAQ in the germline V gene. This CDR3 contains 14 residues. J lost 7 bases, V lost 4 bases, and 4 bases had no gene match. The CDR3 DNA is TGTGCCAGCAGCTCCACAGGGGAGAATTCACCCCTCCACTTT. Translated: CASSSTGENSPLHF.

This clonotype was counted only a few times. The V and J genes are TRBV28 and TRBJ1-5, with D possibly TRBD1 on 5 matching bases. The CDR3 is 15 amino acids. Per the germline V gene, CDR1 is MDHEN and CDR2 is SYDVKM. The V and J ends lost 7 bases and 0 bases respectively, with 13 bases between them. The CDR3 sequence: CASTGRRYSNQPQHF. The CDR3 nucleotides read TGTGCCAGCACGGGACGCCGATATAGCAATCAGCCCCAGCATTTT.

Only a few counts were recorded for this clonotype. V is TRBV7-6 and J is TRBJ1-2; 7 nucleotides agree with TRBD1. From germline, CDR1 is SGHVS and CDR2 FNYEAQ. V lost 5 bases, J lost 2 bases, and 5 bases stayed unmatched. The CDR3 length is 14 residues. CDR3 coding DNA: TGTGCCAGCAGCCGTTCGACAGGGAACTATGGCTACACCTTC. It yields the protein CASSRSTGNYGYTF.

This clonotype was seen a few times. The V call is TRBV5-1, the J call TRBJ1-4; weak D call: TRBD1 (6 bases). CDR3 length: 16 residues. V was shortened by 2 bases and J by 0 bases, with 11 bases between the two germline ends. Germline CDR1 SGHRS, CDR2 YFSETQ. The CDR3 is CASSLGQMATNEKLFF. CDR3 nucleotides: TGCGCCAGCAGCTTAGGACAGATGGCAACTAATGAAAAACTGTTTTTT.

This clonotype showed up just a few times. The chain combines TRBV5-6 with TRBJ1-1; D ambiguous. Germline V gives CDR1 SGHDT, CDR2 YYEEEE. Deletions cut 4 bases from V and 6 bases from J, with 10 bases between. There are 12 residues in the CDR3. The CDR3 DNA sequence: TGTGCCAGCAGCCCCGCAGGAGCTGAAGCTTTCTTT. This codes for CASSPAGAEAFF.

As concerns this clonotype: A read error is possible here, since a much larger clone lies one base away. This sequence joins TRBV6-6 and TRBJ2-7, with 11 bases identical to TRBD2. Germline CDR1 is MNHNY and CDR2 is SVGAGI (reference sequence). CDR3 length equals 13 residues. The CDR3 sequence: CACRGTSGYEQYF. CDR3 bases: TGTGCCTGCAGAGGGACTAGCGGCTACGAGCAGTACTTC.

This chain joins TRBV24-1 and TRBJ2-1, with D perhaps assigned TRBD1 or TRBD2 (5 bases each). This CDR3 comprises 17 residues. From germline, CDR1 is KGHDR and CDR2 SFDVKD. V was cut by 1 base and J by 2 bases, with 14 bases left in between. CDR3: CATSDFGGKHAYNEQFF. The CDR3 region has the DNA TGTGCCACCAGTGATTTTGGGGGAAAGCACGCCTACAATGAGCAGTTCTTC.

The V and J genes are TRBV20-1 and TRBJ2-1, with a weak D call TRBD1 (6 bases). The germline V gene has CDR1 DFQATT and CDR2 SNEGSKA (reference sequence). Trimming left V 5 bases short and J 0 bases short, with 17 bases between. The CDR3 consists of 16 residues. The CDR3 DNA sequence: TGCAGTGCTTTTCATCCCGGGACACTCTCCTACAATGAGCAGTTCTTC. Translating gives CSAFHPGTLSYNEQFF.

The rearrangement links TRBV20-1 to TRBJ2-1, with unresolved D. The CDR3 covers 15 residues. Germline V gene data show CDR1 as DFQATT and CDR2 as SNEGSKA (reference sequence). V lost 5 bases, J lost 7 bases, and 21 bases lay in between. CDR3 in DNA: TGCAGTGCTGAAAGGGCGGTGATAGGTAGTAATGAGCAGTTCTTC. It encodes CSAERAVIGSNEQFF.

V gene TRBV20-1 combines with J gene TRBJ1-1; D not resolved. The V end lost 1 base, the J end lost 0 bases, and 6 bases lay between the germline ends. Looked up from germline, CDR1 is DFQATT and CDR2 is SNEGSKA (reference sequence). This CDR3 has 13 residues. The CDR3 DNA reads as TGCAGTGCTAGAGGGAATGTGAACACTGAAGCTTTCTTT. Its translation: CSARGNVNTEAFF.

The chain has TRBV7-3 and TRBJ2-1; 7 bases map to TRBD2. The CDR3 contains 16 residues. V gave up 4 bases and J gave up 6 bases; unmatched junction bases: 12. The germline V gene encodes CDR1 SGHTA and CDR2 FQGTGA. Here the CDR3 DNA reads TGTGCCAGCAGCTCATTAAGCGGGGCCCGCCCCAATGAGCAGTTCTTC. It yields the protein CASSSLSGARPNEQFF.

This sequence joins TRBV12-3 or TRBV12-4 and TRBJ1-6, with D tentatively TRBD1 (5 bases). V lost 7 bases and J 1 base, leaving 8 bases between the germline ends. The CDR3 has 14 amino acids. CDR3 protein: CASMRGSYNSPLHF. The CDR3 DNA reads as TGTGCCAGCATGAGGGGATCCTATAATTCACCCCTCCACTTT.

CDR3 sequence: CASSLETGGGGYTF. As DNA, the CDR3 is TGCGCCAGCAGCTTGGAGACAGGGGGCGGTGGCTACACCTTC. This chain connects TRBV5-1 to TRBJ1-2; 10 bases agree with TRBD1. This CDR3 is built from 14 residues. V trimming: 0 bases; J trimming: 7 bases; junction bases outside the gene matches: 3. CDR1 is SGHRS, CDR2 YFSETQ, per germline.

A word on this clonotype: A read error may account for a junction end that differs from germline. CDR3 region: CAASGEQRTGIYGYTF. The DNA for the CDR3 is TGTGCCGCCAGTGGAGAACAGCGGACAGGGATCTACGGCTACACCTTC. V gene TRBV24-1 combines with J gene TRBJ1-2, with TRBD1 matching 8 bases. CDR1 and CDR2 from the germline V gene are KGHDR and SFDVKD. The CDR3 totals 16 residues.

This clonotype showed up just a few times. The rearrangement joins TRBV28 to TRBJ2-7; the D is unclear. The CDR3 consists of 14 residues. The V gene's germline CDR1 is MDHEN and CDR2 SYDVKM. Trimming pared 5 bases from V and 6 bases from J, leaving 17 bases between. This CDR3 reads CASSGPGQPGEQYF. Here the CDR3 DNA reads TGTGCCAGCAGTGGGCCTGGGCAGCCGGGCGAGCAGTACTTC.

The CDR3 region is CASSLGLGAYNEQFF. CDR3 sequence (DNA): TGTGCCAGCAGTTTAGGGCTAGGAGCCTACAATGAGCAGTTCTTC. V and J are TRBV27 and TRBJ2-1; D is undetermined. CDR3 length: 15 residues. V was pared by 2 bases and J by 2 bases, with 10 bases between. Germline CDR1 MNHEY, CDR2 SMNVEV (reference sequence).